A selection of T cell receptor beta chains follows, all from one sample in a study of CDR3 diversity in severe acne. Each CDR3 protein gets one entry after TCRdb re-called the PCR reads with MiXCR. The profile shows more than 80,000 distinct CDR3 sequences, 45% to 55% of them singletons. Sample: blood. Receptors originate from a male donor with severe acne vulgaris. Each CDR3 is given with its conserved first and last residue. D genes are given only for firm matches. Rows may omit the clone size; those that give it use once, few, many or a size class.

j_gene | abundance | v_gene | d_gene | CDR3nt | CDR3aa
TRBJ2-3 | many | TRBV5-5 | TRBD2 | TGTGCCAGCAGTCCGTCGGAGGAGCGGGAGGGGCAGTATTTT | CASSPSEEREGQYF
TRBJ1-2 | many | TRBV30 | TRBD1 | TGTGCCTGGAGGGGACAGCCTGGGAATGGCTACACCTTC | CAWRGQPGNGYTF
TRBJ2-6 | . | TRBV29-1 | TRBD2 | TGCAGCGTTGAATTGACTAGCGGGAAGACTGGGGCCAACGTCCTGACTTTC | CSVELTSGKTGANVLTF
TRBJ2-1 | many | TRBV20-1 | TRBD2 | TGCAGTGCTGACGGTACTAGCGGACTCAACAATGAGCAGTTCTTC | CSADGTSGLNNEQFF
TRBJ2-3 | . | TRBV12-5 | TRBD1 | TGTGCTAGTGGTTTTACAGGGGGCGTAGATACGCAGTATTTT | CASGFTGGVDTQYF
TRBJ2-7 | many | TRBV6-5 | TRBD1 | TGTGCCAGCAGTTACAGGGACAGGGGATTATACGAGCAGTACTTC | CASSYRDRGLYEQYF
TRBJ1-1 | . | TRBV29-1 | . | TGCAGCGTTGACCCTACAGGGATGAACACTGAAGCTTTCTTT | CSVDPTGMNTEAFF
TRBJ1-2 | . | TRBV10-2 | . | TGCGCCAGCAGTGAACCGGGAGAAAACTATGGCTACACCTTC | CASSEPGENYGYTF
TRBJ1-2 | . | TRBV2 | TRBD1 | TGTGCCAGCAACCCCACAGGGGATTATGGCTACACCTTC | CASNPTGDYGYTF
TRBJ2-1 | many | TRBV5-8 | . | TGTGCCAGCAGCTTGGGAGCGGGCGGTTACAATGAGCAGTTCTTC | CASSLGAGGYNEQFF
TRBJ2-3 | . | TRBV2 | . | TGTGCCAGCAGCGAGACAGAGTCCAGCACAGATACGCAGTATTTT | CASSETESSTDTQYF
TRBJ2-1 | many | TRBV24-1 | . | TGTGCCACCAGTGATTCAAGGGACTTGTTGGGTCGGGAGCAGTTCTTC | CATSDSRDLLGREQFF
TRBJ2-1 | many | TRBV6-5 | TRBD1 | TGTGCCAGCCTACGGACAGGGGACATCGACAATGAGCAGTTCTTC | CASLRTGDIDNEQFF
TRBJ1-5 | . | TRBV10-3 | . | TGTGCCAGCAGACAGATTGCAGCGAGCAATCAGCCCCAGCATTTT | CASRQIAASNQPQHF
TRBJ2-7 | . | TRBV9 | . | TGTGCCAGCAGCTTAGCTTCTCGGGGACCCAGCTCCTACGAGCAGTACTTC | CASSLASRGPSSYEQYF
TRBJ2-2 | many | TRBV24-1 | . | TGTGCCACCAGTGATTTTCGGGGTAACACCGGGGAGCTGTTTTTT | CATSDFRGNTGELFF
TRBJ1-1 | many | TRBV2 | . | TGTGCCAGCAGCAACCCTTGGAACACTGAAGCTTTCTTT | CASSNPWNTEAFF
TRBJ1-2 | . | TRBV9 | TRBD1 | TGTGCCAGTCGACCGGGGACAGGGAACGCTATCGGCTACACCTTC | CASRPGTGNAIGYTF
TRBJ2-1 | . | TRBV4-1 | . | TGCGCCAGCAGCCAAGAAACCGGGGACAACCGTCTGCTCGGTACCAGAAGGCAGTTCTTC | CASSQETGDNRLLGTRRQFF
TRBJ2-7 | . | TRBV11-1 | . | TGTGCCAGTATCCAGCAGGGCTACGAGCAGTACTTC | CASIQQGYEQYF
TRBJ2-2 | many | TRBV5-1 | . | TGCGCCAGCAGCTTGGAGGGACAGAACACCGGGGAGCTGTTTTTT | CASSLEGQNTGELFF
TRBJ2-5 | many | TRBV10-3 | . | TGTGCCATCAGTGAGTCGAACGGCCAAGAGACCCAGTACTTC | CAISESNGQETQYF
TRBJ2-7 | . | TRBV20-1 | . | TGCAGTGCTAGAGACGCCCAGGACCCGCGGGTTGGATTCTCCTACGAGCAGTACTTC | CSARDAQDPRVGFSYEQYF
TRBJ1-5 | . | TRBV4-1 | TRBD1 | TGCGCCAGCAGCCAATTCGTGGACAGGGATCAGCCCCAGCATTTT | CASSQFVDRDQPQHF
TRBJ1-5 | many | TRBV12-3/TRBV12-4 | . | TGTGCCAGCAGTTTATGGGAGAATCAGCCCCAGCATTTT | CASSLWENQPQHF
TRBJ1-3 | few | TRBV6-5 | . | TGTGCCAGCAGTTACAACAGCTTTCAGTCCGGAAACACCATATATTTT | CASSYNSFQSGNTIYF
TRBJ2-7 | . | TRBV7-3 | . | TGTGCCAGCAGCTCGGGACGCCCCCGCTCCTACGAGCAGTACTTC | CASSSGRPRSYEQYF
TRBJ1-1 | few | TRBV4-1 | . | TGCGCCAGCAGCCAGGGAACCTATGGCACTGAAGCTTTCTTT | CASSQGTYGTEAFF